Shown below are 18 T cell receptor beta chains from a single sample sequenced in a study of spatial heterogeneity in lung cancer. Time point in this sample: sample taken at primary tumor resection. Whole RNA was taken from tumor, nontumor lung or frozen PBMC; it was then sequenced unsorted. TCRdb redid the calling of the 5' RACE reads with MiXCR, one entry per CDR3 protein. The table records about 13,000 distinct CDR3 sequences, around 5% of them present only once. Sequencing was performed on lung tumor tissue, taken at surgery. These receptors all stem from a human donor with early-stage non-small cell lung cancer.

Comment on this clonotype: This beta chain is an off-target read within a library intended for alpha chains, so its frequency means little. V is TRBV24-1 and J is TRBJ2-3; D is ambiguous. CDR3 length equals 11 residues. Trimming left V 4 bases short and J 5 bases short, with 3 bases between. Germline-derived CDR1 and CDR2 are KGHDR and SFDVKD. CDR3 in DNA: TGTGCCACCAGTGAGGTAGATACGCAGTATTTT. Translation: CATSEVDTQYF.

Ten or more counts support this clonotype. This beta chain appears as a stray read in a library generated for alpha chains; its size is not informative. The rearrangement links TRBV30 to TRBJ2-2; 7 bases are shared with TRBD1. V lost 1 base and J lost 6; bases outside the gene matches: 8. In germline, CDR1 is GTSNPN, CDR2 SVGIG (reference sequence). The CDR3 covers 15 residues. CDR3 in DNA: TGTGCCTGGAGTGCATTGACAGGGTCGGCCGGGGAGCTGTTTTTT. Translated, it gives CAWSALTGSAGELFF. The variable domain in full, with the rest retrieved from reference TRBV30 and TRBJ2-2, is SQTIHQWPATLVQPVGSPLSLECTVEGTSNPNLYWYRQAAGRGLQLLFYSVGIGQISSEVPQNLSASRPQDRQFILSSKKLLLSDSGFYLCAWSALTGSAGELFFGEGSRLTVL.

This clonotype was found many times. For a library built for alpha chains, this beta chain is a stray read; little rests on its size. The V and J genes are TRBV20-1 and TRBJ2-3; 13 positions match TRBD2. Germline-derived CDR1 and CDR2 are DFQATT and SNEGSKA (reference sequence). V was clipped by 6 bases and J by 1 base; unmatched bases: 7. The CDR3 is 16 amino acids. CDR3 DNA sequence: TGCAGTGCCGGGACTAGCGGGAACATCGGCACAGATACGCAGTATTTT. Translated: CSAGTSGNIGTDTQYF.

This clonotype was detected ten times or more. A library prepared for alpha chains yielded this beta chain as an off-target read; its size is of little meaning. This rearrangement joins TRBV7-2 to TRBJ2-2; 7 bases fit TRBD2. This CDR3 contains 15 residues. The germline V gene encodes CDR1 SGHTA and CDR2 FQGNSA. V dropped 6 bases and J dropped 5; count of bases not matched to a gene: 9. The CDR3 here is CASSPPGGRTGELFF. Here the CDR3 DNA reads TGTGCCAGCAGTCCCCCGGGAGGTCGGACCGGGGAGCTGTTTTTT.

This clonotype was detected ten times or more. Since the library was made to target alpha chains, this beta chain is a stray read and its abundance is not meaningful. This rearrangement joins TRBV2 to TRBJ2-2; the D gene is possibly TRBD2 (6 bases). This CDR3 comprises 13 residues. Germline loops: CDR1 SNHLY, CDR2 FYNNEI. Trimming pared 6 bases from V and 1 base from J, leaving 6 bases between. As DNA, the CDR3 is TGTGCCAGCAGGCGGGAGAACACCGGGGAGCTGTTTTTT. Translating it yields CASRRENTGELFF. The full variable domain, with the rest looked up from reference TRBV2 and TRBJ2-2, is EPEVTQTPSHQVTQMGQEVILRCVPISNHLYFYWYRQILGQKVEFLVSFYNNEISEKSEIFDDQFSVERPDGSNFTLKIRSTKLEDSAMYFCASRRENTGELFFGEGSRLTVL.

In its sample, this clonotype was seen many times. This beta chain represents an off-target read in a library built for alpha chains; its size is of limited meaning. V gene TRBV7-2 combines with J gene TRBJ2-7, with 12 bases lining up with TRBD2. Germline lookup yields CDR1 SGHTA and CDR2 FQGNSA. The CDR3 consists of 14 residues. V was clipped by 4 bases and J by 2 bases; unmatched bases: 0. CDR3 sequence: CASSSSGGAYEQYF. CDR3 in DNA: TGTGCCAGCAGCTCTAGCGGGGGGGCCTACGAGCAGTACTTC.

As regards this clonotype: Since the library was made to target alpha chains, this beta chain is a stray read and its abundance is not meaningful. The chain combines TRBV27 with TRBJ1-5; 9 bases match TRBD1. V gave up 2 bases and J gave up 7 bases; unmatched junction bases: 3. This CDR3 has 14 amino acids. Germline V CDR1 and CDR2: MNHEY, SMNVEV (reference sequence). The CDR3, as DNA: TGTGCCAGCAGTTTAAGACAGGGGGACCAGCCCCAGCATTTT. This codes for CASSLRQGDQPQHF.

This clonotype appeared many times. This beta chain is a stray sequence in a library constructed for alpha chains; its clone size is not meaningful. The chain couples TRBV6-2 or TRBV6-3 to TRBJ1-1; D remains unclear. V lost 2 bases, J lost 1 base, and 2 bases lay in between. The CDR3 contains 12 residues. Looked up from germline, CDR1 is MNHEY and CDR2 is SVGEGT. For the CDR3, the DNA is TGTGCCAGCAGTTACAGGAACACTGAAGCTTTCTTT. This gives the protein CASSYRNTEAFF.

This clonotype was detected many times. Because this beta chain is a stray read in a library intended to capture alpha chains, its abundance should not be given much weight. J is TRBJ1-1 and V is TRBV10-3; D might be TRBD1 (6 bases). The CDR3 is 14 amino acids. The V gene's germline CDR1 is ENHRY and CDR2 SYGVKD. V lost 4 bases and J 6 bases, leaving 15 bases between the germline ends. As DNA, the CDR3 is TGTGCCATCAGTGGCAGACAGGTCCCCTCTGAAGCTTTCTTT. Protein sequence: CAISGRQVPSEAFF.

This clonotype was recorded at least ten times. This beta chain is an unintended read in a library built for alpha chains; its size means little. As DNA, the CDR3 is TGCAGTGCTCCAACCCCTCCCGGGGCGGGAGCGCCCCGTCGGGGTGAGCAGTTCTTC. This translates into CSAPTPPGAGAPRRGEQFF. V usage is TRBV20-1 and J usage is TRBJ2-1; 7 bases align to TRBD2. V was pared by 5 bases and J by 9 bases, with 28 bases of the junction left unmatched. The germline CDR1 and CDR2 sequences are DFQATT and SNEGSKA (reference sequence). The CDR3 is made up of 19 amino acids.

On this clonotype itself: In a library made to pick up alpha chains, this beta chain is a stray read with a size that means little. For the CDR3, the DNA is TGCAGTGCTAGAGAGGTGACTAGCGGGATCCTTGGGCAGTTCTTC. It translates to CSAREVTSGILGQFF. The chain links TRBV20-1 to TRBJ2-1, with TRBD2 matching 11 bases. Germline V gives CDR1 DFQATT, CDR2 SNEGSKA (reference sequence). Losses at the gene ends were 0 bases for V and 12 bases for J; bases not matched to a gene: 10. The CDR3 is 15 amino acids.

This clonotype was observed many times. With the library built for alpha chains, this beta chain is off target and its frequency is not meaningful. The J gene is TRBJ2-2, the V gene TRBV12-3 or TRBV12-4; 9 bases map to TRBD2. The CDR3 totals 14 residues. The junction had 7 bases not matched to a gene; V was cut back by 7 bases and J by 7 bases. The CDR3 loop reads CASTVLAGGGELFF. The CDR3 bases are TGTGCCAGCACCGTACTAGCGGGCGGCGGGGAGCTGTTTTTT.

This clonotype was seen repeatedly, ten times or more. This beta chain lies outside the target of a library built for alpha chains; its clone size means little. The J gene is TRBJ2-3, the V gene TRBV7-3, with 12 bases identical to TRBD2. The CDR3 consists of 19 residues. The V gene's germline CDR1 is SGHTA and CDR2 FQGTGA. Trimming removed 7 bases from V and 1 base from J; junction bases left unmatched: 15. The CDR3 loop reads CASTTQGLAGGGGTDTQYF. The CDR3 region has the DNA TGTGCCAGCACCACACAGGGCCTAGCGGGAGGGGGAGGCACAGATACGCAGTATTTT.

This clonotype came up a few times. This beta chain turned up in a library designed for alpha chains; as an off-target read, its abundance says little. This chain uses TRBV5-5 with TRBJ2-2; D is perhaps TRBD2 (5 bases). V was trimmed by 4 bases and J by 2 bases, leaving 18 bases between them. There are 17 residues in the CDR3. Germline CDR1 is SGHKS and CDR2 is YYEKEE (reference sequence). The CDR3 spells CASSPRTLVLNTGELFF. The CDR3 coding sequence is TGTGCCAGCAGCCCCCGGACTTTGGTCCTAAACACCGGGGAGCTGTTTTTT.

This clonotype was seen a few times. A much larger clonotype is one base distant, so this may be a read error. Because the library targeted alpha chains, this beta chain is an off-target read whose size means little. CDR3: CVSSLGVGSGTRDTQYF. The DNA for the CDR3 is TGTGTCAGCAGCTTAGGCGTTGGTAGCGGGACGAGAGATACGCAGTATTTT. The V call is TRBV7-9, the J call TRBJ2-3; 8 nucleotides match TRBD2. Germline V gene lookup returns CDR1 SEHNR and CDR2 FQNEAQ (reference sequence). CDR3 length equals 17 residues.

This clonotype was observed at least ten times. This beta chain is a stray read from a library made for alpha chains; its abundance is not meaningful. V and J are TRBV2 and TRBJ1-1; D remains ambiguous. Germline CDR1 SNHLY, CDR2 FYNNEI. This CDR3 is 14 amino acids long. With 2 bases removed from V and 0 bases from J, the gap between germline ends came to 7 bases. This CDR3 is CASSEPKMNTEAFF. CDR3 bases: TGTGCCAGCAGTGAACCCAAGATGAACACTGAAGCTTTCTTT.

This clonotype was detected a few times. The library was built for alpha chains, so this beta chain is an off-target read and its size means little. The rearrangement links TRBV7-9 to TRBJ2-2, with 8 bases matching TRBD2. CDR1 is SEHNR and CDR2 is FQNEAQ in the germline V gene (reference sequence). V trimming: 6 bases; J trimming: 2 bases; junction bases outside the gene matches: 17. The length of the CDR3 is 19 residues. The CDR3 region has the DNA TGTGCCAGCAGGAAAGGGGTTTCGGGAGCGGGAGTCAACACCGGGGAGCTGTTTTTT. Translated, it gives CASRKGVSGAGVNTGELFF. The entire variable domain, with the rest obtained from reference TRBV7-9 and TRBJ2-2, is as follows: DTGVSQNPRHKITKRGQNVTFRCDPISEHNRLYWYRQTLGQGPEFLTYFQNEAQLEKSRLLSDRFSAERPKGSFSTLEIQRTEQGDSAMYLCASRKGVSGAGVNTGELFFGEGSRLTVL.

This clonotype has a count of ten or more. The library was prepared for alpha chains; this beta chain is a stray read, so its frequency means little. The chain employs TRBV20-1 and TRBJ2-7, with D uncertain. Per the germline V gene, CDR1 is DFQATT and CDR2 is SNEGSKA (reference sequence). The CDR3 extends over 14 amino acids. V was pared by 0 bases and J by 3 bases, with 12 bases between. The CDR3 nucleotides are TGCAGTGCTAGAGATCATGCCAAAATCTACGAGCAGTACTTC. Amino acid sequence: CSARDHAKIYEQYF.